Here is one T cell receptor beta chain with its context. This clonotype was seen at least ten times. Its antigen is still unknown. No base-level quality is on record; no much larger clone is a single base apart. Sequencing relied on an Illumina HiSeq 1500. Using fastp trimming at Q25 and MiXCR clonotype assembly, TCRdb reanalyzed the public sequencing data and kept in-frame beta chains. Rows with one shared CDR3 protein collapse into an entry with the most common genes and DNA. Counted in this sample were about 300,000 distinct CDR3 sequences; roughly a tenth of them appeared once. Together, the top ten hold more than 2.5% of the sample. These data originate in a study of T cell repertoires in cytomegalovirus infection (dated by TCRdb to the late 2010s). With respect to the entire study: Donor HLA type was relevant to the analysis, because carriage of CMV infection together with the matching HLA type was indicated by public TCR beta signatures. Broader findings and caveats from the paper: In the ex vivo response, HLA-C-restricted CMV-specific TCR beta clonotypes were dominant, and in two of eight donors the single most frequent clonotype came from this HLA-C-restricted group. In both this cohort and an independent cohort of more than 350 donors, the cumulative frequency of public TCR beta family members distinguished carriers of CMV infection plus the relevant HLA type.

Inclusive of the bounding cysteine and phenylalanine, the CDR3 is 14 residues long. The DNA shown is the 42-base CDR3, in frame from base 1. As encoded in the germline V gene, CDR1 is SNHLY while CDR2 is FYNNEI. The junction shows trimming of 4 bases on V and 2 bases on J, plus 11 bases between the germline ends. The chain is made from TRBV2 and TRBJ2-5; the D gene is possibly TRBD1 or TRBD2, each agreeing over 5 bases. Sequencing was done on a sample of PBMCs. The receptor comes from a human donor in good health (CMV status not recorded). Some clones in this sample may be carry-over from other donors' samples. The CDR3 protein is CASSVKRTQETQYF. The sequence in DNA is TGTGCCAGCAGTGTCAAGCGGACACAAGAGACCCAGTACTTC.